Listed below are T cell receptor beta chains from one sample, sequenced in a study of Graves' ophthalmopathy and Graves' hyperthyroidism. TCRdb ran MiXCR on the multiplex PCR reads and lists one entry per CDR3 protein. Among over a million distinct CDR3 sequences listed, about two fifths were seen once. The sequenced sample consisted of peripheral blood or thyroid tissue (not recorded which). The receptors come from an adult man with Graves' hyperthyroidism. Each CDR3 is given with its conserved first and last residue. The order of the fields is V gene, J gene, D gene, CDR3 length, clone size, CDR3 protein, CDR3 DNA. The D gene is left open where the match is weak. The size entry is marked missing in some rows and otherwise reads once, few, many or a size class.

TRBV10-3	TRBJ2-7	TRBD1	12	many	CAIRGQADEQYF	TGTGCCATCCGGGGACAGGCTGACGAGCAGTACTTC
TRBV11-2	TRBJ2-5	.	14	many	CASSLQGGGRAQYF	TGTGCCAGCAGCTTGCAGGGCGGTGGTAGGGCCCAGTACTTC
TRBV20-1	TRBJ1-1	TRBD1	12	many	CSAEQGGTEAFF	TGCAGTGCCGAACAGGGGGGCACTGAAGCTTTCTTT
TRBV5-1	TRBJ2-7	TRBD2	15	.	CASSIRTSGSSEQYF	TGCGCCAGCAGCATCCGGACCAGCGGGAGCAGCGAGCAGTACTTC
TRBV12-3/TRBV12-4	TRBJ2-7	.	14	.	CASSWYRRSYEQYF	TGTGCCAGCAGTTGGTACCGTAGATCCTACGAGCAGTACTTC
TRBV29-1	TRBJ1-1	.	11	.	CSVGGRVEAFF	TGCAGCGTTGGGGGACGGGTTGAAGCTTTCTTT
TRBV15	TRBJ2-7	.	14	.	CATSRVTFTYEQYF	TGTGCCACCAGCAGAGTGACGTTCACCTACGAGCAGTACTTC
TRBV10-3	TRBJ1-1	.	11	.	CAISGCRKALF	TGTGCCATCAGTGGCTGTCGTAAAGCTCTCTTT
TRBV7-6	TRBJ1-1	.	14	.	CASRKGPQNTEAFF	TGTGCCAGCAGGAAGGGACCGCAGAACACTGAAGCTTTCTTT
TRBV25-1	TRBJ1-1	.	14	.	CASFGGIKNTEAFF	TGTGCCAGCTTTGGGGGGATTAAGAACACTGAAGCTTTCTTT
TRBV7-6	TRBJ2-7	.	13	many	CASSSTQGYEQYF	TGTGCCAGCAGCTCAACCCAGGGGTACGAGCAGTACTTC
TRBV7-2	TRBJ1-5	TRBD1	16	.	CASSLGGTGVNQPQHF	TGTGCCAGCAGCTTAGGAGGGACAGGGGTAAATCAGCCCCAGCATTTT
TRBV6-5	TRBJ2-7	.	13	.	CASSYSPDYEQYF	TGTGCCAGCAGTTACTCACCAGACTACGAGCAGTACTTC
TRBV7-8	TRBJ1-2	TRBD1	17	many	CASSLGTGGSSNYGYTF	TGTGCCAGCAGCTTAGGGACAGGGGGCAGTTCTAACTATGGCTACACCTTC
TRBV10-3	TRBJ2-5	TRBD2	13	.	CAIGLAPQEAQYF	TGTGCCATCGGACTAGCTCCACAAGAGGCCCAGTACTTC
TRBV7-8	TRBJ2-2	TRBD1	18	.	CASTGTGRAGTRTGELFF	TGTGCCAGCACCGGGACAGGGAGGGCGGGAACCCGAACCGGGGAGCTGTTTTTT
TRBV10-3	TRBJ2-2	.	16	.	CAITGASVAQVGELFF	TGTGCCATCACCGGAGCTAGCGTCGCTCAAGTCGGGGAGCTGTTTTTT
TRBV7-6	TRBJ2-2	TRBD2	17	.	CASSHRRGGRGTGELFF	TGTGCCAGCAGTCACCGAAGGGGCGGGAGAGGCACCGGGGAGCTGTTTTTT
TRBV7-9	TRBJ2-6	.	15	many	CASSGSGSGANVLTF	TGTGCCAGCAGCGGCTCAGGGTCTGGGGCCAACGTCCTGACTTTC
TRBV27	TRBJ1-6	.	15	.	CASSLTDSGGSPLHF	TGTGCCAGCAGTCTCACGGACAGCGGTGGTTCACCCCTCCACTTT
TRBV12-3/TRBV12-4	TRBJ2-7	TRBD2	18	few	CASSPAGLAGEEDYEQYF	TGTGCCAGCAGTCCGGCGGGACTAGCGGGAGAGGAAGACTACGAGCAGTACTTC
TRBV24-1	TRBJ1-5	.	12	many	CATSENGQPQHF	TGTGCCACCAGTGAGAACGGACAGCCCCAGCATTTT
TRBV29-1	TRBJ2-7	.	14	many	CSVVGPGSSYEQYF	TGCAGCGTTGTGGGCCCAGGCAGCTCCTACGAGCAGTACTTC
TRBV4-3	TRBJ1-2	.	13	many	CASSHSGTVGYTF	TGCGCCAGCAGCCACAGCGGGACGGTTGGCTACACCTTC
TRBV29-1	TRBJ1-1	TRBD1	13	many	CSAARQGDTEAFF	TGCAGCGCTGCCCGACAGGGGGACACTGAAGCTTTCTTT
TRBV12-3/TRBV12-4	TRBJ2-7	TRBD2	15	.	CASSPEEREIDEQYF	TGTGCCAGCAGTCCGGAGGAGCGGGAGATCGACGAGCAGTACTTC
TRBV20-1	TRBJ2-7	.	12	.	CSGGAPPGGQYF	TGCAGTGGGGGGGCACCCCCGGGCGGGCAGTACTTC
TRBV10-3	TRBJ2-7	.	15	many	CAISPGAGAMGEQYF	TGTGCCATCAGCCCCGGGGCAGGGGCGATGGGGGAGCAGTACTTC
TRBV15	TRBJ1-4	.	14	.	CATSGTGMRGKLFF	TGTGCCACCAGCGGCACAGGGATGCGTGGAAAACTGTTTTTT
TRBV29-1	TRBJ1-5	.	13	.	CSVARDGYQPQHF	TGCAGCGTCGCCCGGGACGGTTATCAGCCCCAGCATTTT
TRBV12-3/TRBV12-4	TRBJ2-7	.	14	.	CASSSELIPYEQYF	TGTGCCAGCAGTTCAGAACTCATTCCCTACGAGCAGTACTTC
TRBV16	TRBJ2-3	.	15	.	CASSPLGRSTDTQYF	TGTGCCAGCAGCCCATTAGGGCGGAGCACAGATACGCAGTATTTT
TRBV6-2/TRBV6-3	TRBJ2-5	.	15	.	CASLNLKKGQETQYF	TGTGCCAGCCTCAACCTGAAGAAGGGCCAAGAGACCCAGTACTTC
TRBV19	TRBJ1-1	TRBD1	14	few	CASLRDRWNTEAFF	TGTGCCAGCCTACGGGACAGGTGGAACACTGAAGCTTTCTTT
TRBV14	TRBJ1-4	.	14	many	CASSRAEPGGKLFF	TGTGCCAGCAGCCGTGCAGAGCCGGGTGGAAAACTGTTTTTT
TRBV4-2	TRBJ1-3	.	17	.	CASSKGATVSSGNTIYF	TGTGCCAGCAGCAAAGGGGCGACGGTCAGCTCTGGAAACACCATATATTTT
TRBV6-6	TRBJ2-7	TRBD2	16	.	CASSYSLAGGFYEQYF	TGTGCCAGCAGTTACAGTCTAGCGGGGGGATTCTACGAGCAGTACTTC
TRBV15	TRBJ1-5	TRBD1	17	many	CATSRTARTGLNQPQHF	TGTGCCACCAGCAGAACTGCTAGGACAGGGCTCAATCAGCCCCAGCATTTT
TRBV5-5	TRBJ1-1	TRBD1	17	.	CASSLWGTGTMNTEAFF	TGTGCCAGCAGCTTGTGGGGGACAGGTACTATGAACACTGAAGCTTTCTTT
TRBV25-1	TRBJ2-7	.	13	.	CASTPTGRQEQYF	TGTGCCAGCACCCCGACAGGACGACAGGAGCAGTACTTC
TRBV2	TRBJ1-5	TRBD1	15	.	CASNPGTGLNQPQHF	TGTGCCAGCAACCCAGGGACAGGCCTCAATCAGCCCCAGCATTTT
TRBV25-1	TRBJ1-6	.	15	.	CASSTPRTRNSPLHF	TGTGCCAGCAGCACCCCCAGGACCCGGAATTCACCCCTCCACTTT
TRBV29-1	TRBJ2-5	TRBD2	12	many	CSGHLAGGTQYF	TGCAGCGGACACCTAGCGGGAGGGACCCAGTACTTC
TRBV7-3	TRBJ2-2	TRBD2	17	many	CASSKRAGGSNTGELFF	TGTGCCAGCAGCAAAAGAGCGGGAGGGTCGAACACCGGGGAGCTGTTTTTT
TRBV20-1	TRBJ1-4	TRBD1	15	once	CSASRDPGQGEKLFF	TGCAGTGCTAGTCGCGACCCGGGACAGGGGGAGAAACTGTTTTTT
TRBV7-2	TRBJ2-5	.	11	many	CASSLKETQYF	TGTGCCAGCAGCTTAAAAGAGACCCAGTACTTC